This TCR beta chain appears in the sequencing data of a study of cytomegalovirus exposure and HLA in healthy donors. The study's findings and limits: Prediction of most subjects' HLA-A and HLA-B alleles by TCR beta sequences was reportedly accurate. The authors considered a cluster of highly shared sequence variants likely to be a sequencing artifact.

PCR primers comprised 60 Vbeta and 13 Jbeta primers. Libraries were prepared by immunoSEQ multiplex PCR; TCRdb keeps only in-frame clonotypes and omits some of them. This table holds 150,000 to 190,000 clones, roughly 85% found once. This clone was seen a handful of times. Its antigen is not known. V lost 4 bases and J 11 bases, leaving 20 bases between the germline ends. Germline CDR1 is MDHEN and CDR2 is SYDVKM. The CDR3 has 14 amino acids. The source material was PBMCs. The receptor's source is a woman under 30 in good health and CMV-seronegative. The rearrangement joins TRBV28 to TRBJ1-1; D perhaps matches TRBD1 (5 bases). For the CDR3, the DNA is TGTGCCAGCAGTTCCCCAGGGACGCCGGGAGAGGCTTTCTTT. Protein product: CASSSPGTPGEAFF.